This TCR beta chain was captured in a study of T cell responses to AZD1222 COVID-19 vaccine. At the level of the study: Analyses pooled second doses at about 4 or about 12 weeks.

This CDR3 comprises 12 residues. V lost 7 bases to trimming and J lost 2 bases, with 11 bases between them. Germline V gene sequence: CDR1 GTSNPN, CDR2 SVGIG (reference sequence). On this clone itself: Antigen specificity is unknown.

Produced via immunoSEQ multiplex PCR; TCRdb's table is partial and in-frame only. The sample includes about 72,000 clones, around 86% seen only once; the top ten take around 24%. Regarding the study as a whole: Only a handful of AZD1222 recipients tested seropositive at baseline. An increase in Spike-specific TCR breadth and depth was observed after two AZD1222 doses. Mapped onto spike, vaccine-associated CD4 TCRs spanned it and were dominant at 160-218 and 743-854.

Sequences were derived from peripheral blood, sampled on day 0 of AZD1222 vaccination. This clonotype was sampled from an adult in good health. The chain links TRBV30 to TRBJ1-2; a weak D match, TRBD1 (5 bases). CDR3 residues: CASARGNYGYTF. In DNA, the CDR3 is TGTGCCTCCGCCCGGGGGAACTATGGCTACACCTTC.